This T cell receptor beta chain was captured in a study of shared T cell receptors in the human thymus. Sequencing was performed with immunoSEQ multiplex PCR; in TCRdb, only in-frame clones are kept and a portion is missing. The sample records some 640,000 clones, about 90% being singletons. In addition, the sample was reused for a study of human thymus T cells. From that paper: Having corrective surgery for congenital heart defects, healthy Finnish infants were the ones who donated. Resections removed during corrective heart surgery provided the thymus tissue used. V and J genes seemed to be used with bias in thymic and blood repertoires. A high degree of thymic repertoire overlap among unrelated individuals was reported in related research.

What was sequenced was thymocytes. The clonotype was recovered from a boy younger than two with a congenital heart defect.

CDR3 nucleotide sequence: TGTGCCACCAGCAGAGGAACAGGGCTCCCCCTCCAAGAGACCCAGTACTTC. Protein: CATSRGTGLPLQETQYF. The chain has TRBV15 and TRBJ2-5; perhaps TRBD1 as D (6 bases). This CDR3 region has 17 residues. Germline values: CDR1 LNHNV, CDR2 YYDKDF (reference sequence). V was shortened by 1 base and J by 1 base, with 16 bases between the two germline ends.